Sequencing of this TCR beta chain was carried out in a study of cytotoxic CD8 clonotypes in ibrutinib-treated CLL. Profiling relied on immunoSEQ multiplex PCR, and the TCRdb table lists in-frame clones only, not all of them. Seen here are some 200,000 clones, roughly 77% observed once, and the top ten hold about 6%. V was clipped by 4 bases and J by 6 bases, with 4 bases between them. This CDR3 spans 11 amino acids. Germline loops: CDR1 MNHNY, CDR2 SVGAGI (reference sequence). This chain links TRBV6-6 with TRBJ1-5, with D unclear. This clonotype originated in a human donor with chronic lymphocytic leukemia. Sequences were derived from PBMCs, sampled after 12 months of ibrutinib treatment. The CDR3 nucleotides read TGTGCCAGCAGTTTGGGTCAGCCCCAGCATTTT. Translating it yields CASSLGQPQHF.